The entry below gives a single TCR beta chain sequence along with its context. Antigen specificity is unknown. This record belongs to a study of cytomegalovirus exposure and HLA in healthy donors. Across the whole study: The use of the same platform for the 90 to 150 validation repertoires and the roughly 700 first-cohort repertoires was reported by a later analysis.

Assay used: immunoSEQ multiplex PCR; TCRdb lists only in-frame clones, some missing. The repertoire has some 150,000 clones, about 88% of them found once; the top ten carry approximately 3%. Regarding the study as a whole: Reports showed the classifier diagnosing cytomegalovirus status with high specificity and sensitivity. Investigators reported under 200 TCR beta chains as tied to cytomegalovirus.

There are 15 residues in the CDR3. V was clipped by 7 bases and J by 3 bases; unmatched bases: 10. Germline V gene sequence: CDR1 SEHNR, CDR2 FQNEAQ (reference sequence). This receptor was taken from a man younger than 30 in good health and CMV-seronegative. This chain uses TRBV7-9 with TRBJ2-3, with 7 nucleotides matching TRBD2. The sequenced sample was PBMCs. In nucleotides, the CDR3 is TGTGCCAGCACCCCCGGCGCGGGAGTTACAGATACGCAGTATTTT. Translating it yields CASTPGAGVTDTQYF.